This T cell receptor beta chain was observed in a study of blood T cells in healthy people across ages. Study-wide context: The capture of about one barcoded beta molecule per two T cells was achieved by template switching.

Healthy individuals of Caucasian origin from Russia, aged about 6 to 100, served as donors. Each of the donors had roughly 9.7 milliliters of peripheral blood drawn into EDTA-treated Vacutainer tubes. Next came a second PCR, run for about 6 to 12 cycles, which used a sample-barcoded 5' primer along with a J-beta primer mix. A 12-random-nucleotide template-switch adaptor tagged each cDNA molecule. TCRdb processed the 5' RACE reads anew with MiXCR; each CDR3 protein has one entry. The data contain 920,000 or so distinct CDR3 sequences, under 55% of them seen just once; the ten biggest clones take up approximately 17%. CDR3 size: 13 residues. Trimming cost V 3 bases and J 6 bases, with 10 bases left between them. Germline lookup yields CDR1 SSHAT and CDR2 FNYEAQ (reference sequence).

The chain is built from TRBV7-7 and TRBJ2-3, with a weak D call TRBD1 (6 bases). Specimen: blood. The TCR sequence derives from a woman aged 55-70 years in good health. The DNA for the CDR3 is TGTGCCAGCAGCTTGGGACACGCCGATACGCAGTATTTT. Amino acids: CASSLGHADTQYF. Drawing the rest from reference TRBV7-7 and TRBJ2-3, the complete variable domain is GAGVSQSPRYKVTKRGQDVTLRCDPISSHATLYWYQQALGQGPEFLTYFNYEAQPDKSGLPSDRFSAERPEGSISTLTIQRTEQRDSAMYRCASSLGHADTQYFGPGTRLTVL.